One T cell receptor (beta chain) is described in this entry. The antigen is not known. The assay was immunoSEQ multiplex PCR, and TCRdb's table has in-frame clones only and misses some. Of tens of thousands of clones detected, 90% to 95% appear once; the ten largest clones hold 3.1%. The germline V gene has CDR1 MNHNS and CDR2 SASEGT. The CDR3 runs 17 residues. Trimming took off 2 bases at V and 7 bases at J, with 21 bases between the two ends. This sample was taken from a study of T cell responses to AZD1222 COVID-19 vaccine. Broader study findings: Without day 14 samples, only post-peak T cell repertoires were studied. Clonal diversity was possibly underestimated, and white British individuals and females predominated among donors.

Sequencing was performed on peripheral blood, taken 28 days after the second AZD1222 dose. This chain links TRBV6-1 with TRBJ1-5, with D maybe TRBD1 (5 bases). This clonotype was obtained from an adult who received the AZD1222 COVID-19 vaccine. CDR3 DNA: TGTGCCAGCAGTGAATCGGAGGGGCTCCCTTCTGGGCAGCCCCAGCATTTT. It codes for CASSESEGLPSGQPQHF.